This T cell receptor beta chain was retrieved from a study of blood T cell repertoires in COVID-19. Across the whole study: Italy, Spain and the United States were the sources of the convalescent and acute COVID-19 samples. T cells, B-cell-depleted T cells, or PBMCs provided the cDNA or gDNA that served as material.

TCRdb's copy holds only in-frame clones and misses some; the assay was immunoSEQ multiplex PCR. Of about 250,000 clones listed, around 88% are singletons. The V gene's germline CDR1 is SQVTM and CDR2 ANQGSEA. The CDR3 is 11 amino acids. Trimming removed 7 bases from V and 8 bases from J, with 14 bases in between. V is TRBV29-1 and J is TRBJ1-2; D ambiguous. The sample taken for sequencing was peripheral blood. This clonotype was obtained from a man older than 75 with acute or convalescent COVID-19. CDR3 sequence: CSAPGSEGYTF. CDR3 bases: TGCAGCGCCCCTGGGAGCGAGGGCTACACCTTC.